Listed below are T cell receptor beta chains from one sample, sequenced in a study of blood T cell repertoires in COVID-19. Sequenced by immunoSEQ multiplex PCR; TCRdb stores in-frame clones only, minus some. Here the sample spans about 110,000 clones, around 85% being singletons. The sequencing sample was made of peripheral blood. The receptors come from a human donor in a cohort sampled during active COVID-19. Each CDR3 is given with its conserved first and last residue. D genes are given only for firm matches. Size values are once, few and many counts, or a class for expanded clones, and some rows have none.

>TRBV10-3|TRBJ1-1|.|12|.
CATRIDNTEAFF
TGTGCCACGCGAATAGATAACACTGAAGCTTTCTTT
>TRBV4-3|TRBJ2-7|.|14|TRBD1
CASSLLDRGYEQYF
TGCGCCAGCAGCCTTTTGGACAGGGGATACGAGCAGTACTTC
>TRBV11-2|TRBJ1-4|.|19|TRBD1
CASSPRKTGGAGSGEKLFF
TGTGCCAGCAGCCCGCGAAAAACAGGGGGCGCTGGATCAGGGGAAAAACTGTTTTTT
>TRBV7-2|TRBJ1-1|.|11|.
CASSIAIEAFF
TGTGCCAGCAGCATAGCTATTGAAGCTTTCTTT
>TRBV5-1|TRBJ2-3|.|18|TRBD2
CASSLGLAGARLTDTQYF
TGCGCCAGCAGCCTGGGACTAGCGGGGGCCAGGCTCACAGATACGCAGTATTTT
>TRBV7-2|TRBJ2-7|.|12|.
CASSISSYEQYF
TGTGCCAGCAGCATATCCTCCTACGAGCAGTACTTC
>TRBV2|TRBJ2-7|.|13|.
CASSVGGDYEQYF
TGTGCCAGCAGTGTCGGGGGAGACTACGAGCAGTACTTC
>TRBV15|TRBJ1-5|.|12|.
CATSSLNQPQHF
TGTGCCACCAGCAGCCTAAATCAGCCCCAGCATTTT
>TRBV19|TRBJ2-7|.|14|TRBD2
CASSIRTSVHEQYF
TGTGCCAGTAGTATCAGGACTAGCGTCCACGAGCAGTACTTC
>TRBV5-1|TRBJ1-4|.|15|.
CASSFAGRGDEKLFF
TGCGCCAGCAGCTTCGCGGGAAGGGGAGATGAAAAACTGTTTTTT
>TRBV7-9|TRBJ1-5|.|12|.
CASSLLEGPQHF
TGTGCCAGCAGCTTATTAGAGGGGCCCCAGCATTTT
>TRBV19|TRBJ2-7|.|14|.
CASSIGQGIGEQYF
TGTGCCAGTAGCATTGGGCAGGGGATCGGCGAGCAGTACTTC
>TRBV11-2|TRBJ2-4|once|15|.
CASSLGPAPGNIQYF
TGTGCCAGCAGCTTAGGGCCGGCGCCAGGAAACATTCAGTACTTC
>TRBV6-1|TRBJ1-2|.|14|.
CATLGRGANYGYTF
TGTGCCACCCTAGGCCGCGGGGCGAACTATGGCTACACCTTC
>TRBV6-2/TRBV6-3|TRBJ2-1|.|15|TRBD2
CASSYGLAGLNEQFF
TGTGCCAGCAGTTATGGCCTAGCGGGGTTGAATGAGCAGTTCTTC
>TRBV29-1|TRBJ2-3|.|13|.
CSVEPASPDTQYF
TGCAGCGTTGAACCGGCTAGTCCCGATACGCAGTATTTT
>TRBV14|TRBJ1-6|.|14|TRBD1
CASSLGQGNSPLHF
TGTGCCAGCAGCCTTGGACAGGGAAATTCACCCCTCCACTTT
>TRBV19|TRBJ1-5|.|15|.
CASSILLVGNQPQHF
TGTGCCAGTAGTATACTACTAGTGGGCAATCAGCCCCAGCATTTT
>TRBV14|TRBJ1-2|.|15|TRBD1
CASSQRPGQIYGYTF
TGTGCCAGCAGCCAGAGACCGGGACAGATTTATGGCTACACCTTC
>TRBV6-1|TRBJ2-7|few|15|.
CASSEGSTGPYEQYF
TGTGCCAGCAGTGAAGGAAGTACAGGTCCCTACGAGCAGTACTTC
>TRBV4-3|TRBJ1-1|.|14|.
CASSQLQGSTEAFF
TGCGCCAGCAGCCAGCTACAGGGTTCCACTGAAGCTTTCTTT
>TRBV6-5|TRBJ2-7|.|14|TRBD1
CASVKGQGKYEQYF
TGTGCCAGCGTGAAGGGACAGGGGAAATACGAGCAGTACTTC